Here is one T cell receptor (beta chain) with its context. Its antigen is unidentified. This entry is derived from a study of graft-versus-host responses after intestinal transplantation. As for the study in general: Every one of the recipients received anti-thymocyte globulin induction and afterwards took tacrolimus and steroids for about 3 years.

TCRdb's table, derived via immunoSEQ multiplex PCR, lists solely in-frame clones and lacks some. The sample contains roughly 73,000 clones, more than 75% of which appear only once. The V gene end was trimmed by 1 base and the J gene end by 18 bases; junction bases not matched to a gene: 11. The CDR3 runs 14 residues. Germline assignment: CDR1 SGHAT and CDR2 FQNNGV. General study findings and limits: Patients with graft-donor T cell macrochimerism had high graft-versus-host to host-versus-graft clonal ratios in allografts. With peak circulating GvH clone levels came an association with early post-transplant HvG declines.

The chain has TRBV11-2 and TRBJ1-6, with TRBD1 identical over 8 bases. The input for sequencing was unstimulated CD8+ T cells sorted from spleen or lymph node cells, taken before transplant. The clonotype was recovered from a human donor who was the organ donor for an intestinal transplant. The CDR3 loop reads CASSLGTGTYPRHF. The CDR3 coding sequence is TGTGCCAGCAGCTTAGGGACAGGGACCTATCCGCGCCACTTT.